Presented here are 32 T cell receptor beta chains from one specimen sequenced in a study of spatial heterogeneity in lung cancer. TCRdb itself ran the 5' RACE reads through MiXCR, one entry per CDR3 protein. The sample includes roughly 9,900 distinct CDR3 sequences, over 6.5% of them seen just once. Time point here: sample taken at primary tumor resection. Unsorted tumor, nontumor lung tissue or cryopreserved PBMC supplied the whole RNA. The specimen comprised PBMCs, sampled at surgery. These receptors all come from a male donor with early-stage non-small cell lung cancer.

This clonotype is medium-sized (0.01 to 0.1%). The CDR3 coding sequence is TGTGCCAGCAGTTTCAGACCCTACGAGCAGTACTTC. Translated, it gives CASSFRPYEQYF. The gene calls are TRBV7-8 and TRBJ2-7; no clear D gene. With 6 bases removed from V and 2 bases from J, the gap between germline ends came to 8 bases. The CDR3 consists of 12 residues. Germline loops: CDR1 SGHVS, CDR2 FQNEAQ.

This clonotype was counted many times. The gene calls are TRBV23-1 and TRBJ1-5, with D hard to call. TRBV23-1 is an ORF, and what it does is uncertain. The CDR3 runs to 18 residues. The germline V and J ends were trimmed by 0 bases and 2 bases, with 17 bases remaining between them. CDR3: CASSQSRNRGLGNQPQHF. The CDR3 coding sequence is TGCGCCAGCAGTCAATCTAGAAACCGAGGTCTCGGCAATCAGCCCCAGCATTTT.

Many counts were recorded for this clonotype. The rearrangement uses TRBV5-1 and TRBJ2-7, with a possible D match to TRBD2 (5 bases). The V and J ends lost 6 bases and 5 bases respectively, with 18 bases between them. From germline, CDR1 is SGHRS and CDR2 YFSETQ. The CDR3 runs 14 residues. CDR3 in DNA: TGCGCCAGCACGGACGGAGCCTCCGGGAACGAGCAGTACTTC. Its protein is CASTDGASGNEQYF.

This clonotype was recorded at least ten times. The gene calls are TRBV30 and TRBJ2-7; 10 bases align to TRBD1. This CDR3 contains 14 residues. The trim removed 3 bases at V and 2 bases at J, leaving 4 bases unmatched. In germline, CDR1 is GTSNPN, CDR2 SVGIG (reference sequence). The DNA of the CDR3 is TGTGCCTGGAGCCCGGGGACAGGGGCCTACGAGCAGTACTTC. Its protein is CAWSPGTGAYEQYF.

This clonotype was recorded many times. V is TRBV28 and J is TRBJ2-1; 7 nucleotides line up with TRBD1. The CDR3 has 16 residues. After removal of 6 bases from V and 0 bases from J, the junction contained 8 bases not matched to a gene. Germline V lookup: CDR1 MDHEN, CDR2 SYDVKM. The CDR3 region has the DNA TGTGCCAGCAGCCTATACAGGGGAAGCTCCTACAATGAGCAGTTCTTC. Translating gives CASSLYRGSSYNEQFF. The full variable domain, with the rest looked up from reference TRBV28 and TRBJ2-1, is DVKVTQSSRYLVKRTGEKVFLECVQDMDHENMFWYRQDPGLGLRLIYFSYDVKMKEKGDIPEGYSVSREKKERFSLILESASTNQTSMYLCASSLYRGSSYNEQFFGPGTRLTVL.

This clonotype was seen repeatedly, ten times or more. This chain links TRBV6-6 with TRBJ1-1, with 9 bases aligning to TRBD1. Unmatched junction bases numbered 4, after V lost 0 bases and J lost 5 bases. The CDR3 is 15 amino acids. CDR1 and CDR2 from the germline V gene are MNHNY and SVGAGI (reference sequence). CDR3 nucleotide sequence: TGTGCCAGCAGTTACTCGAACAGGGGGCGGACTGAAGCTTTCTTT. This gives the protein CASSYSNRGRTEAFF.

The table lists this clonotype with many counts. The genes are TRBV29-1 and TRBJ2-7, with TRBD1 matching over 8 bases. Germline lookup yields CDR1 SQVTM and CDR2 ANQGSEA. The ends lost 7 bases at V and 4 bases at J; junction bases unmatched: 12. The CDR3 loop spans 14 amino acids. DNA of the CDR3: TGCAGCGCCGACCTGGGCAGGGGGCGATACGAGCAGTACTTC. This gives the protein CSADLGRGRYEQYF.

At least ten counts were recorded for this clonotype. V gene TRBV30 combines with J gene TRBJ2-1; 12 positions agree with TRBD2. V was clipped by 4 bases and J by 6 bases; unmatched bases: 4. The CDR3 covers 14 residues. CDR1 is GTSNPN and CDR2 is SVGIG in the germline V gene (reference sequence). The CDR3 DNA follows: TGTGCCTGGACAACTAGCGGGGGGCTCAATGAGCAGTTCTTC. This sequence encodes CAWTTSGGLNEQFF.

This clonotype showed up many times. The CDR3 is CASSLDSLGNEQFF. CDR3 DNA sequence: TGTGCCAGCAGCTTAGACTCTCTGGGTAATGAGCAGTTCTTC. The genes are TRBV7-2 and TRBJ2-1; D gene ambiguous. The CDR3 extends over 14 amino acids. Germline CDR1 is SGHTA and CDR2 is FQGNSA. Trimming took 1 base from V and 7 from J, leaving 11 bases between them.

This clonotype was observed many times. CDR3 sequence: CASSLPETGELFF. The CDR3 DNA follows: TGTGCCAGCAGTTTGCCAGAGACCGGGGAGCTGTTTTTT. The chain recombines TRBV6-2 or TRBV6-3 with TRBJ2-2; no clear D. Trimming stripped 4 bases from V and 5 bases from J, with 8 bases between. The CDR3 runs 13 residues. Per the germline V gene, CDR1 is MNHEY and CDR2 is SVGEGT.

This clonotype is termed medium-sized. The chain recombines TRBV5-1 with TRBJ2-1; D possibly corresponds to TRBD1 (6 bases). Per germline, CDR1 SGHRS and CDR2 YFSETQ. Trimming removed 3 bases at V and 4 bases at J, with 14 bases between. This CDR3 contains 15 residues. The DNA of the CDR3 is TGCGCCAGCAGCTCGGTTGACAGGCAATACAATGAGCAGTTCTTC. Amino acids: CASSSVDRQYNEQFF. Drawing the rest from reference TRBV5-1 and TRBJ2-1, the complete variable domain is KAGVTQTPRYLIKTRGQQVTLSCSPISGHRSVSWYQQTPGQGLQFLFEYFSETQRNKGNFPGRFSGRQFSNSRSEMNVSTLELGDSALYLCASSSVDRQYNEQFFGPGTRLTVL.

This clonotype has at least ten counts. The chain couples TRBV19 to TRBJ2-3; D ambiguous. The CDR3 runs 14 residues. The ends were cut back, 8 bases at V and 6 bases at J, with 18 bases in the middle. Germline V lookup: CDR1 LNHDA, CDR2 SQIVND (reference sequence). CDR3 DNA sequence: TGTGCCAGTGCTTTCCTGCAGAGGTTGGATACGCAGTATTTT. This encodes CASAFLQRLDTQYF.

This clonotype was recorded at least ten times. This sequence joins TRBV6-6 and TRBJ2-2; 12 positions agree with TRBD2. CDR3 length: 19 residues. Per the germline V gene, CDR1 is MNHNY and CDR2 is SVGAGI (reference sequence). The junction had 21 bases not matched to a gene; V was cut back by 7 bases and J by 9 bases. CDR3 protein: CASTPGELGSSGGVRELFF. In DNA form, the CDR3 reads TGTGCCAGCACCCCCGGCGAGCTGGGGTCTAGCGGGGGGGTCCGGGAGCTGTTTTTT.

The chain combines TRBV5-1 with TRBJ2-2; no reliable D call. Per germline, CDR1 SGHRS and CDR2 YFSETQ. The germline V and J ends were trimmed by 7 bases and 3 bases, with 7 bases remaining between them. There are 12 residues in the CDR3. This chain's CDR3 is CASRRDTGELFF. The CDR3, as DNA: TGCGCCAGCCGAAGGGACACCGGGGAGCTGTTTTTT. Supplemented by reference TRBV5-1 and TRBJ2-2, the full variable domain reads KAGVTQTPRYLIKTRGQQVTLSCSPISGHRSVSWYQQTPGQGLQFLFEYFSETQRNKGNFPGRFSGRQFSNSRSEMNVSTLELGDSALYLCASRRDTGELFFGEGSRLTVL.

In its sample, this clonotype was seen many times. V and J are TRBV7-8 and TRBJ2-7; D remains ambiguous. The CDR3 covers 15 residues. V shed 5 bases and J shed 2 bases, with 16 bases lying between them. The germline V gene encodes CDR1 SGHVS and CDR2 FQNEAQ. The CDR3 coding sequence is TGTGCCAGCAGCCCCAAAAGGACCCAGACCTACGAGCAGTACTTC. Its protein is CASSPKRTQTYEQYF.

This clonotype has ten or more counts. Compared with germline, one end of the junction differs, possibly owing to a read error. The gene calls are TRBV30 and TRBJ1-2, with a possible D match to TRBD1 (5 bases). The CDR3 has 14 amino acids. Germline values: CDR1 GTSNPN, CDR2 SVGIG (reference sequence). CDR3 nucleotides: TGTGCCCGGAGAGGTGCCTGGGGGAGGTATGGCTACACCTTC. Its protein is CARRGAWGRYGYTF.

This clonotype was seen ten or more times. The V and J genes are TRBV5-1 and TRBJ2-7, with 12 positions matching TRBD1. The CDR3 is 14 residues long. Germline values: CDR1 SGHRS, CDR2 YFSETQ. The J segment lost 7 bases and the V segment lost 4 bases, leaving 6 bases of the junction unmatched. The CDR3 spells CASSLGQGAVEQYF. The CDR3, as DNA: TGCGCCAGCAGCCTGGGACAGGGGGCAGTGGAGCAGTACTTC.

This clonotype was observed many times. This chain links TRBV30 with TRBJ1-1; maybe TRBD1 (5 bases). Trimming removed 0 bases from V and 6 bases from J, with 14 bases in between. The CDR3 totals 14 residues. From germline, CDR1 is GTSNPN and CDR2 SVGIG (reference sequence). CDR3 amino acids: CAWSVEVPGAEAFF. DNA of the CDR3: TGTGCCTGGAGTGTAGAGGTCCCGGGGGCTGAAGCTTTCTTT.

This clonotype was observed at least ten times. The CDR3 here is CASSGPRYGGAYTDTQYF. The CDR3 coding sequence is TGTGCCAGCAGTGGCCCTCGGTATGGCGGGGCTTACACAGATACGCAGTATTTT. This chain uses TRBV12-3 or TRBV12-4 with TRBJ2-3, with a possible D match to TRBD2 (6 bases). CDR3 size: 18 residues. V lost 5 bases and J lost 2, with 23 bases in between.

This chain connects TRBV7-2 to TRBJ2-2; 7 bases fit TRBD1. Germline V gives CDR1 SGHTA, CDR2 FQGNSA. Trimming took 2 bases from V and 3 from J; bases not matched to a gene: 3. This CDR3 has 15 amino acids. CDR3 DNA sequence: TGTGCCAGCAGCTTATTCCAGGGGGACACCGGGGAGCTGTTTTTT. This encodes CASSLFQGDTGELFF. The whole variable domain, filled in from reference TRBV7-2 and TRBJ2-2, reads GAGVSQSPSNKVTEKGKDVELRCDPISGHTALYWYRQSLGQGLEFLIYFQGNSAPDKSGLPSDRFSAERTGGSVSTLTIQRTQQEDSAVYLCASSLFQGDTGELFFGEGSRLTVL.

This chain links TRBV11-3 with TRBJ2-1; 7 nucleotides line up with TRBD1. This CDR3 is built from 15 residues. The V gene's germline CDR1 is SGHNT and CDR2 YENEEA. V shed 0 bases, J shed 12 bases, and the junction held 11 bases outside the gene matches. The chain's CDR3 is CASSLDEYRGSGQFF. The CDR3 DNA sequence: TGTGCCAGCAGCTTAGACGAATACAGGGGATCCGGGCAGTTCTTC. Using reference TRBV11-3 and TRBJ2-1 for the parts outside the CDR3, the full variable domain is EAGVVQSPRYKIIEKKQPVAFWCNPISGHNTLYWYLQNLGQGPELLIRYENEEAVDDSQLPKDRFSAERLKGVDSTLKIQPAELGDSAVYLCASSLDEYRGSGQFFGPGTRLTVL.

This clonotype was recorded many times. The genes are TRBV19 and TRBJ2-2, with D possibly TRBD1 on 6 matching bases. V lost 8 bases, J lost 1 base, and 17 bases lay in between. CDR3 size: 16 residues. Looked up from germline, CDR1 is LNHDA and CDR2 is SQIVND (reference sequence). CDR3 nucleotide sequence: TGTGCCAGTCTTGTACGGGCAGGGGTGAACACCGGGGAGCTGTTTTTT. Residues: CASLVRAGVNTGELFF. Complete variable domain (other parts from reference TRBV19 and TRBJ2-2): DGGITQSPKYLFRKEGQNVTLSCEQNLNHDAMYWYRQDPGQGLRLIYYSQIVNDFQKGDIAEGYSVSREKKESFPLTVTSAQKNPTAFYLCASLVRAGVNTGELFFGEGSRLTVL.

This clonotype is termed medium-sized. J is TRBJ2-7 and V is TRBV5-1; D is undetermined. The CDR3 extends over 12 amino acids. The V gene lost 4 bases and the J gene lost 5 bases, with 10 bases spanning the gap. CDR1 SGHRS and CDR2 YFSETQ come from the germline V gene. The CDR3 nucleotides are TGCGCCAGCAGCACGGAGCCAGACGAGCAGTACTTC. Its protein is CASSTEPDEQYF.

This clonotype is labeled as medium-sized. This rearrangement joins TRBV27 to TRBJ2-1, with a tentative D call TRBD2 (5 bases). Looked up from germline, CDR1 is MNHEY and CDR2 is SMNVEV (reference sequence). Between the trimmed V and J ends, which lost 6 bases and 9 bases, there was a span of 12 bases. This CDR3 has 12 residues. The CDR3 nucleotides read TGTGCCAGCAGCCCGTCGGGGAGTGAGCAGTTCTTC. This codes for CASSPSGSEQFF.

This clonotype has a count of ten or more. An end of the junction differs from the germline gene, which may be a read error. The chain couples TRBV7-2 to TRBJ2-1; TRBD2 matches at 8 bases. CDR3 length equals 16 residues. Germline V gene data show CDR1 as SGHTA and CDR2 as FQGNSA. The CDR3 DNA reads TGTGCCTGCAGAGATAAACTAGCGGTCTCCTACAATGAGCAGTTCTTC. Amino acids: CACRDKLAVSYNEQFF. Combining the CDR3 with reference TRBV7-2 and TRBJ2-1 gives the whole variable domain GAGVSQSPSNKVTEKGKDVELRCDPISGHTALYWYRQSLGQGLEFLIYFQGNSAPDKSGLPSDRFSAERTGGSVSTLTIQRTQQEDSAVYLCACRDKLAVSYNEQFFGPGTRLTVL.

This clonotype was seen ten or more times. The V gene is TRBV5-1, the J gene TRBJ2-3; no firm D call. Trimming pared 1 base from V and 1 base from J, leaving 10 bases between. This CDR3 spans 15 amino acids. Germline CDR1 and CDR2: SGHRS and YFSETQ. The CDR3 DNA sequence: TGCGCCAGCAGCTTGCAATCCGCAGGCACAGATACGCAGTATTTT. It encodes CASSLQSAGTDTQYF.

This clonotype showed up many times. The rearrangement joins TRBV14 to TRBJ2-1; D is unresolved. This CDR3 comprises 13 residues. V was pared by 3 bases and J by 9 bases, with 12 bases between. Looked up from germline, CDR1 is SGHDN and CDR2 is FVKESK. CDR3 loop: CASSQGFLGEQFF. The CDR3 DNA reads TGTGCCAGCAGCCAGGGGTTTCTCGGTGAGCAGTTCTTC. Full variable domain (outside the CDR3, taken from reference TRBV14 and TRBJ2-1): EAGVTQFPSHSVIEKGQTVTLRCDPISGHDNLYWYRRVMGKEIKFLLHFVKESKQDESGMPNNRFLAERTGGTYSTLKVQPAELEDSGVYFCASSQGFLGEQFFGPGTRLTVL.

This clonotype is medium-sized in the sample. The chain has TRBV12-3 or TRBV12-4 and TRBJ1-1; a possible D gene is TRBD1 (5 bases). The CDR3 contains 15 residues. The V end lost 5 bases, the J end lost 5 bases, and 18 bases lay between the germline ends. The CDR3 region has the DNA TGTGCCAGCAGTGTCGGATACGGGGGGGATACTGAAGCTTTCTTT. Its translation: CASSVGYGGDTEAFF.

This clonotype occurred many times. The rearrangement joins TRBV11-3 to TRBJ2-3; 10 nucleotides line up with TRBD1. The ends lost 1 base at V and 6 bases at J; junction bases unmatched: 1. This CDR3 has 14 amino acids. Germline V gene sequence: CDR1 SGHNT, CDR2 YENEEA. The CDR3 reads CASSLGQGADTQYF. The CDR3 DNA reads as TGTGCCAGCAGCTTAGGACAGGGGGCCGATACGCAGTATTTT.

This clonotype came up many times. The chain employs TRBV5-1 and TRBJ2-1, with 9 nucleotides matching TRBD1. This CDR3 contains 14 residues. V gave up 5 bases and J gave up 4 bases; unmatched junction bases: 4. Germline V gives CDR1 SGHRS, CDR2 YFSETQ. In DNA, the CDR3 is TGCGCCAGCAGGGGGGGGACAGGGTACAATGAGCAGTTCTTC. This codes for CASRGGTGYNEQFF.

This clonotype was seen many times. V is TRBV5-6 and J is TRBJ2-7, with D perhaps matching TRBD2 (6 bases). The CDR3 runs to 14 residues. V lost 1 base and J 1 base, leaving 9 bases between the germline ends. CDR1 is SGHDT and CDR2 is YYEEEE in the germline V gene. This CDR3 reads CASSLTSSSYEQYF. CDR3 DNA: TGTGCCAGCAGCTTGACTAGCTCTTCCTACGAGCAGTACTTC.

There are a few counts of this clonotype. CDR3 DNA sequence: TGTGCCAGCAGCCCACTCCCCGGTTCACCCCTCCACTTT. As protein: CASSPLPGSPLHF. The chain is built from TRBV28 and TRBJ1-6; D is uncertain. V dropped 6 bases and J dropped 9 bases, with 12 bases sitting between them. The CDR3 extends over 13 amino acids. The germline CDR1 and CDR2 sequences are MDHEN and SYDVKM.